These 24 T cell receptor beta chains originate from one sample sequenced in a study of blood T cell repertoires in COVID-19. TCRdb's copy holds only in-frame clones and misses some; the assay was immunoSEQ multiplex PCR. The sample has just over 70,000 clones, around 79% seen once. What was sequenced was peripheral blood. These TCRs come from a woman in her 70s with acute or convalescent COVID-19.

The chain has TRBV5-1 and TRBJ2-1; D possibly corresponds to TRBD2 (6 bases). V lost 5 bases and J 10 bases, leaving 22 bases between the germline ends. Germline V CDR1 and CDR2: SGHRS, YFSETQ. This CDR3 spans 15 amino acids. CDR3 in DNA: TGCGCCAGCAGGCGGGACCCAACCCCGGGGAGGGAGCAGTTCTTC. It encodes CASRRDPTPGREQFF.

This clone has just one count. This chain links TRBV15 with TRBJ1-2, with TRBD1 matching 8 bases. CDR3 length: 14 residues. In germline, CDR1 is LNHNV, CDR2 YYDKDF (reference sequence). V lost 0 bases, J lost 8 bases, and 5 bases stayed unmatched. CDR3 loop: CATSRELTGAGYTF. CDR3 DNA sequence: TGTGCCACCAGCAGAGAACTGACAGGGGCCGGCTACACCTTC.

The chain links TRBV5-4 to TRBJ1-1; TRBD1 matches 8 bases. J was trimmed by 4 bases and V by 1 base; bases with no gene match: 9. Germline CDR1 and CDR2: SGHNT and YYREEE (reference sequence). The CDR3 length is 16 residues. The CDR3: CASSLPQGGFGTEAFF. CDR3 nucleotide sequence: TGTGCCAGCAGCTTGCCACAGGGGGGTTTCGGCACTGAAGCTTTCTTT.

This clone occurred many times. CDR3 amino acids: CASSEAGRSPLHF. The CDR3 nucleotides are TGTGCCAGCAGTGAGGCAGGGCGATCACCCCTCCACTTT. The chain employs TRBV2 and TRBJ1-6; a weak D match, TRBD1 (5 bases). The CDR3 sequence is 13 residues long. Germline values: CDR1 SNHLY, CDR2 FYNNEI. Trimming stripped 3 bases from V and 10 bases from J, with 10 bases between.

This chain joins TRBV7-8 and TRBJ1-6, with D possibly TRBD1 on 6 matching bases. This CDR3 region has 15 residues. V lost 4 bases to trimming and J lost 6 bases, with 13 bases between them. CDR1 is SGHVS, CDR2 FQNEAQ, per germline. CDR3 amino acids: CASSSRDNFNSPLHF. The DNA of the CDR3 is TGTGCCAGCAGCTCCCGGGACAATTTTAATTCACCCCTCCACTTT.

The rearrangement joins TRBV3-1 (or the pseudogene TRBV3-2) to TRBJ2-1, with D perhaps matching TRBD1 (5 bases). The CDR3 contains 15 residues. V was pared by 0 bases and J by 6 bases, with 12 bases between. CDR1 LGHDT and CDR2 YNNKEL come from the germline V gene (reference sequence). This CDR3 is CASSQEGVLSNEQFF. Here the CDR3 DNA reads TGTGCCAGCAGCCAAGAAGGGGTCTTGTCCAATGAGCAGTTCTTC.

The DNA of the CDR3 is TGTGCCAGCAGCCCACCGGGACAGCCCTACGAGCAGTACTTC. It encodes CASSPPGQPYEQYF. The chain couples TRBV7-9 to TRBJ2-7; 7 bases match TRBD1. The CDR3 loop spans 14 amino acids. V lost 5 bases, J lost 2 bases, and 6 bases stayed unmatched. Germline CDR1 is SEHNR and CDR2 is FQNEAQ (reference sequence).

The chain has TRBV3-1 (or the pseudogene TRBV3-2) and TRBJ2-2; no reliable D call. Trimming stripped 5 bases from V and 7 bases from J, with 8 bases between. The CDR3 is 12 amino acids. Germline V gives CDR1 LGHDT, CDR2 YNNKEL (reference sequence). The CDR3 loop reads CASSTGVGELFF. CDR3 DNA: TGTGCCAGCAGCACCGGAGTCGGGGAGCTGTTTTTT.

The J gene is TRBJ2-1, the V gene TRBV7-2; 9 bases fit TRBD2. Trimming removed 11 bases from V and 4 bases from J; junction bases left unmatched: 6. The CDR3 runs to 13 residues. Germline loops: CDR1 SGHTA, CDR2 FQGNSA. The CDR3 loop is CADSGSQYNEQFF. In nucleotides, the CDR3 is TGTGCCGATAGCGGGAGCCAGTACAATGAGCAGTTCTTC. The whole variable domain, filled in from reference TRBV7-2 and TRBJ2-1, reads GAGVSQSPSNKVTEKGKDVELRCDPISGHTALYWYRQSLGQGLEFLIYFQGNSAPDKSGLPSDRFSAERTGGSVSTLTIQRTQQEDSAVYLCADSGSQYNEQFFGPGTRLTVL.

The V and J genes are TRBV19 and TRBJ1-5, with D maybe TRBD1 (5 bases). V lost 7 bases to trimming and J lost 5 bases, with 12 bases between them. The CDR3 is made up of 13 amino acids. The germline V gene has CDR1 LNHDA and CDR2 SQIVND (reference sequence). CDR3 region: CASMQGGDQPQHF. In DNA, the CDR3 is TGTGCCAGTATGCAGGGAGGGGATCAGCCCCAGCATTTT.

This clone came up once. V usage is TRBV6-2 or TRBV6-3 and J usage is TRBJ1-6, with D perhaps matching TRBD1 (5 bases). Germline lookup yields CDR1 MNHEY and CDR2 SVGEGT. The CDR3 has 19 amino acids. V gave up 4 bases and J gave up 4 bases, with 23 bases separating them. The CDR3 DNA follows: TGTGCCAGCAGTTGGACCGACCCCCGGCAGGGTCAATATAATTCACCCCTCCACTTT. Protein: CASSWTDPRQGQYNSPLHF.

The chain has TRBV5-6 and TRBJ2-5; D is perhaps TRBD2 (5 bases). This CDR3 contains 15 residues. The germline V gene has CDR1 SGHDT and CDR2 YYEEEE. The ends were cut back, 2 bases at V and 5 bases at J, with 16 bases in the middle. The CDR3 DNA reads as TGTGCCAGCAGCTTCGTACCGGGGTCTAGCGAGACCCAGTACTTC. It yields the protein CASSFVPGSSETQYF.

The chain has TRBV3-1 (or the pseudogene TRBV3-2) and TRBJ2-2; D gene uncertain. The CDR3 covers 12 residues. Germline V gives CDR1 LGHDT, CDR2 YNNKEL (reference sequence). V was clipped by 5 bases and J by 7 bases, with 8 bases between them. The CDR3 DNA follows: TGTGCCAGCAGCAGCTCCCTCGGGGAGCTGTTTTTT. Translated, it gives CASSSSLGELFF.

This clone has only a few counts. The chain links TRBV28 to TRBJ1-6, with 9 nucleotides matching TRBD1. Trimming took 3 bases from V and 0 from J; bases not matched to a gene: 6. Germline V gene sequence: CDR1 MDHEN, CDR2 SYDVKM. There are 18 residues in the CDR3. This CDR3 is CASSLGTGGTSYNSPLHF. The CDR3 DNA is TGTGCCAGCAGTTTGGGCACAGGGGGCACCTCCTATAATTCACCCCTCCACTTT.

The chain uses TRBV5-1 and TRBJ2-1; D may be TRBD2 (6 bases). The germline gives CDR1 SGHRS, CDR2 YFSETQ. V shed 1 base and J shed 7 bases, with 9 bases lying between them. This CDR3 is 13 amino acids long. CDR3 coding DNA: TGCGCCAGCAGCTTGTCGGGGGTGAATGAGCAGTTCTTC. Translated, it gives CASSLSGVNEQFF.

The chain employs TRBV2 and TRBJ2-1; D is perhaps TRBD2 (7 bases). The CDR3 contains 14 residues. Trimming took off 7 bases at V and 7 bases at J, with 17 bases between the two ends. CDR1 and CDR2 from the germline V gene are SNHLY and FYNNEI. The CDR3 loop is CASIGGGGPNEQFF. In DNA form, the CDR3 reads TGTGCCAGCATAGGAGGGGGGGGCCCAAATGAGCAGTTCTTC.

This CDR3 reads CASRGGSGLYEKLFF. DNA of the CDR3: TGTGCCAGCAGGGGGGGGTCAGGCCTTTATGAAAAACTGTTTTTT. The chain couples TRBV2 to TRBJ1-4, with a possible D match to TRBD1 (5 bases). V was shortened by 6 bases and J by 6 bases, with 17 bases between the two germline ends. The CDR3 is 15 residues long. Per germline, CDR1 SNHLY and CDR2 FYNNEI.

The rearrangement uses TRBV5-4 and TRBJ2-7, with D hard to call. The germline V and J ends were trimmed by 0 bases and 7 bases, with 11 bases remaining between them. Germline-derived CDR1 and CDR2 are SGHNT and YYREEE (reference sequence). The CDR3 covers 13 residues. This CDR3 is CASSLVGSREQYF. The CDR3 DNA reads as TGTGCCAGCAGCTTGGTCGGCAGCAGGGAGCAGTACTTC.

The J gene is TRBJ2-1, the V gene TRBV15, with 10 bases that match TRBD2. From germline, CDR1 is LNHNV and CDR2 YYDKDF (reference sequence). The CDR3 contains 15 residues. J lost 6 bases, V lost 3 bases, and 5 bases had no gene match. The CDR3 DNA follows: TGTGCCACCAGCAGGACAGCTAGCGGGAGCAATGAGCAGTTCTTC. It codes for CATSRTASGSNEQFF.

This clone was found a few times. The J gene is TRBJ2-7, the V gene TRBV2; D is perhaps TRBD2 (6 bases). This CDR3 contains 13 residues. With 4 bases removed from V and 3 bases from J, the gap between germline ends came to 10 bases. Per the germline V gene, CDR1 is SNHLY and CDR2 is FYNNEI. The CDR3 region has the DNA TGTGCCAGCAGTGTAGTGCGGGACTACGAGCAGTACTTC. This codes for CASSVVRDYEQYF.

The chain couples TRBV6-5 to TRBJ2-7; 8 nucleotides match TRBD2. There are 13 residues in the CDR3. V was pared by 2 bases and J by 9 bases, with 6 bases of the junction left unmatched. CDR1 and CDR2 from the germline V gene are MNHEY and SVGAGI. The CDR3 loop is CASSYRGGTGQYF. The CDR3 bases are TGTGCCAGCAGTTACCGGGGGGGGACTGGGCAGTACTTC.

This clone is medium-sized within its sample. This sequence joins TRBV3-1 (or the pseudogene TRBV3-2) and TRBJ2-7; 9 bases line up with TRBD2. Trimming at V came to 0 bases and at J to 6 bases, leaving 6 bases not matched to a gene. The CDR3 runs to 15 residues. Germline values: CDR1 LGHDT, CDR2 YNNKEL (reference sequence). The CDR3 region is CASSQDPAGGSEQYF. CDR3 DNA sequence: TGTGCCAGCAGCCAAGACCCAGCGGGAGGATCCGAGCAGTACTTC.

The rearrangement links TRBV14 to TRBJ2-7; TRBD2 matches at 7 bases. The J segment lost 4 bases and the V segment lost 6 bases, leaving 6 bases of the junction unmatched. The CDR3 covers 13 residues. Germline CDR1 and CDR2: SGHDN and FVKESK. The CDR3 DNA is TGTGCCAGCAGTCAGGTGCGGGGGTACGAGCAGTACTTC. As protein: CASSQVRGYEQYF.

This clone was recorded a few times. The chain carries TRBV27 and TRBJ2-4; possible D gene TRBD2, 5 bases. The V and J ends lost 4 bases and 0 bases respectively, with 13 bases between them. Per the germline V gene, CDR1 is MNHEY and CDR2 is SMNVEV (reference sequence). The CDR3 sequence is 16 residues long. Here the CDR3 reads CASSSWTRLAKNIQYF. In DNA, the CDR3 is TGTGCCAGCAGTTCTTGGACTCGTTTAGCCAAAAACATTCAGTACTTC.